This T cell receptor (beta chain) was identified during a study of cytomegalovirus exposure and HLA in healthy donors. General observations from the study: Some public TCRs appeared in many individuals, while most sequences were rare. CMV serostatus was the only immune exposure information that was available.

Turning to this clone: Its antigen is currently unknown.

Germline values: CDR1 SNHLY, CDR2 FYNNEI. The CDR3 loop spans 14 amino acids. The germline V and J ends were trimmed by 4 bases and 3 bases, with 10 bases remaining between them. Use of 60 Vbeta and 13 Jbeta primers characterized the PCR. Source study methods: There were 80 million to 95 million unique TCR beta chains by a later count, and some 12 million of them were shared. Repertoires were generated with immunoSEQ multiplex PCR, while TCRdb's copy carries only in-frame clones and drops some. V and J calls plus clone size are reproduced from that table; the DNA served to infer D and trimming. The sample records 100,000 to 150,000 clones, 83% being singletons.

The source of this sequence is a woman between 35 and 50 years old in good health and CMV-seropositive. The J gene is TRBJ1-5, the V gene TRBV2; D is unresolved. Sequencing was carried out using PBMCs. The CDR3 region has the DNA TGTGCCAGCAGTGGGTTGGGCCCCAATCAGCCCCAGCATTTT. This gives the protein CASSGLGPNQPQHF. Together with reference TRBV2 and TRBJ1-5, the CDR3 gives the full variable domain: EPEVTQTPSHQVTQMGQEVILRCVPISNHLYFYWYRQILGQKVEFLVSFYNNEISEKSEIFDDQFSVERPDGSNFTLKIRSTKLEDSAMYFCASSGLGPNQPQHFGDGTRLSIL.